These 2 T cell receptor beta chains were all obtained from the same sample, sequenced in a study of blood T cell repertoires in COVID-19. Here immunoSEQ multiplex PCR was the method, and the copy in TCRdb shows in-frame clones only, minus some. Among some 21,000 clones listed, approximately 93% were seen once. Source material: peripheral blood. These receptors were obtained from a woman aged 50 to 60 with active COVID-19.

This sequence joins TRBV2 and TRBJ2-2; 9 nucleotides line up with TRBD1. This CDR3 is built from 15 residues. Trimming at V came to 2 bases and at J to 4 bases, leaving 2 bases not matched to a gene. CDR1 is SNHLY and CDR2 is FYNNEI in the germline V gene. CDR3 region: CASSEYRGRTGELFF. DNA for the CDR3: TGTGCCAGCAGTGAATACAGGGGGCGCACCGGGGAGCTGTTTTTT.

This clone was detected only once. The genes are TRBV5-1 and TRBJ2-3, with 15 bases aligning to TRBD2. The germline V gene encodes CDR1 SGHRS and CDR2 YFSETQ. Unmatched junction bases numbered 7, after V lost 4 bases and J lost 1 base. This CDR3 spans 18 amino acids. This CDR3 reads CASSPGTSGRPRTDTQYF. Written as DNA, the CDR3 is TGCGCCAGCAGCCCTGGGACTAGCGGGAGGCCCCGCACAGATACGCAGTATTTT.